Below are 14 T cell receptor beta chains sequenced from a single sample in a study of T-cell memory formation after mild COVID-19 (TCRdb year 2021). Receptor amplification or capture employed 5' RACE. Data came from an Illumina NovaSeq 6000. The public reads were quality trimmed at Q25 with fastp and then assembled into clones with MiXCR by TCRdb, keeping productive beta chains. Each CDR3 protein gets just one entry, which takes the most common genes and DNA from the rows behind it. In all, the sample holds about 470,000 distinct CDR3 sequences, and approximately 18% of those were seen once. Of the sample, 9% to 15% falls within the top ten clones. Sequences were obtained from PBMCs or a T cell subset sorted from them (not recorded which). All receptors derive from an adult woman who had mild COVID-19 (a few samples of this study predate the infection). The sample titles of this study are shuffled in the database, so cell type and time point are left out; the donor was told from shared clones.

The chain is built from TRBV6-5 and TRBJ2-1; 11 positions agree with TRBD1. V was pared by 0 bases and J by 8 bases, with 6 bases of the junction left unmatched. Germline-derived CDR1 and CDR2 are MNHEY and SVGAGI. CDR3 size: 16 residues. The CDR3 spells CASSYSLGDRGDEQFF. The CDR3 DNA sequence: TGTGCCAGCAGTTACTCCTTGGGGGACAGGGGGGATGAGCAGTTCTTC.

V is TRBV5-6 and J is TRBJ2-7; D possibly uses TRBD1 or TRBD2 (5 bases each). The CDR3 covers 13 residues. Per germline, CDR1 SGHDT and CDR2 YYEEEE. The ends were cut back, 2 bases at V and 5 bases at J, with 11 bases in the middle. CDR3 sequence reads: CASSLGDGNEQYF. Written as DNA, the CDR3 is TGTGCCAGCAGCTTAGGGGACGGGAACGAGCAGTACTTC.

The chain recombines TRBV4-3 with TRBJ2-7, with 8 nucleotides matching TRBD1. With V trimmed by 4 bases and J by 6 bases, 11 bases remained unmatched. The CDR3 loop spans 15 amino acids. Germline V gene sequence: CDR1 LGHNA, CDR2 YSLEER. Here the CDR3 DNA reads TGCGCCAGCAGCCGATCCGGGACAGGTACTCGCGAGCAGTACTTC. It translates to CASSRSGTGTREQYF.

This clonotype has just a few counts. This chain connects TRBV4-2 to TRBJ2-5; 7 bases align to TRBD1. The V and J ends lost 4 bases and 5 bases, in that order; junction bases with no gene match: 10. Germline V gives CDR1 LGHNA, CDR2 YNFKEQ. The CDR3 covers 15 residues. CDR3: CASSPDRVSGETQYF. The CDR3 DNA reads TGTGCCAGCAGCCCAGACAGGGTATCGGGCGAGACCCAGTACTTC.

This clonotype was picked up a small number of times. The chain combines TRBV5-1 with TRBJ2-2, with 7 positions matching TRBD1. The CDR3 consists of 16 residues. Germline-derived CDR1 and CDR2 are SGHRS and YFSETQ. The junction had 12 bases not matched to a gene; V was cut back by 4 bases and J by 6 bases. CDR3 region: CASSPRTGLGPGELFF. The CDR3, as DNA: TGCGCCAGCAGCCCACGGACAGGTTTGGGGCCCGGGGAGCTGTTTTTT.

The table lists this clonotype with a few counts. CDR3 loop: CASSPAGTDTEAFF. CDR3 coding DNA: TGCGCCAGCAGCCCGGCCGGGACAGACACTGAAGCTTTCTTT. The chain couples TRBV4-1 to TRBJ1-1; 7 bases fit TRBD1. Per the germline V gene, CDR1 is MGHRA and CDR2 is YSYEKL. The ends lost 4 bases at V and 3 bases at J; junction bases unmatched: 5. The CDR3 consists of 14 residues.

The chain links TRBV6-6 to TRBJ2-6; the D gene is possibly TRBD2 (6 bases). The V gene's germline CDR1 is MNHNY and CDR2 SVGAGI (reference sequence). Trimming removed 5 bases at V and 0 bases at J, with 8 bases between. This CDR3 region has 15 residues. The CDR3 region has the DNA TGTGCCAGCAGTCACGGGGGCTCTGGGGCCAACGTCCTGACTTTC. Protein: CASSHGGSGANVLTF.

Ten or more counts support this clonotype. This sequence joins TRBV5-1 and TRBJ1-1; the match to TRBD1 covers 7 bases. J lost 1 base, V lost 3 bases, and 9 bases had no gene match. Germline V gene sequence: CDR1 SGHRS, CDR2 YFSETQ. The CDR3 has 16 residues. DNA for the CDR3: TGCGCCAGCAGCTGGTTTGGGACAGCCAGGAACACTGAAGCTTTCTTT. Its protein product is CASSWFGTARNTEAFF.

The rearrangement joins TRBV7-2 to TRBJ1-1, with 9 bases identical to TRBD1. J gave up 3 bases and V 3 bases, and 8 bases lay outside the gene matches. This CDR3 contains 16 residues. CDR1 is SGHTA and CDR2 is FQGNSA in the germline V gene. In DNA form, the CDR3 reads TGTGCCAGCAGCTTCGGACAGGGGTTGTCCTACACTGAAGCTTTCTTT. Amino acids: CASSFGQGLSYTEAFF. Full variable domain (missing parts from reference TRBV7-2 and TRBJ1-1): GAGVSQSPSNKVTEKGKDVELRCDPISGHTALYWYRQSLGQGLEFLIYFQGNSAPDKSGLPSDRFSAERTGGSVSTLTIQRTQQEDSAVYLCASSFGQGLSYTEAFFGQGTRLTVV.

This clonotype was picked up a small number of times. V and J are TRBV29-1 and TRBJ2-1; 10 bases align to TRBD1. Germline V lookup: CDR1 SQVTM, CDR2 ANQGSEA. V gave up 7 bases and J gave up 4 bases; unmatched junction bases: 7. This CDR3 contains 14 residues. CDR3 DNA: TGCAGCGATAGGGACAGGGGCCTTTACAATGAGCAGTTCTTC. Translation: CSDRDRGLYNEQFF.

CDR3 region: CSVRGQPGNTEAFF. As DNA, the CDR3 is TGCAGCGTCCGAGGACAGCCGGGGAACACTGAAGCTTTCTTT. The chain has TRBV29-1 and TRBJ1-1, with D tentatively TRBD1 (6 bases). This CDR3 region has 14 residues. V gave up 6 bases and J gave up 1 base, with 15 bases separating them. Germline V gene sequence: CDR1 SQVTM, CDR2 ANQGSEA.

CDR3 loop: CASSDRDSNTEAFF. The CDR3 DNA reads TGCGCCAGCAGCGATCGTGACTCGAACACTGAAGCTTTCTTT. The chain joins TRBV5-1 to TRBJ1-1; D gene ambiguous. V lost 4 bases, J lost 1 base, and 11 bases lay in between. This CDR3 has 14 amino acids. Germline loops: CDR1 SGHRS, CDR2 YFSETQ.

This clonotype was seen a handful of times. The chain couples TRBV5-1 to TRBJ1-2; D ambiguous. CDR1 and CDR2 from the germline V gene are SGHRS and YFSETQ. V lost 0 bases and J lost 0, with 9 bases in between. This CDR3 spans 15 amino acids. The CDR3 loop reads CASSLVWLANYGYTF. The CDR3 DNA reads TGCGCCAGCAGCTTGGTTTGGCTGGCTAACTATGGCTACACCTTC.

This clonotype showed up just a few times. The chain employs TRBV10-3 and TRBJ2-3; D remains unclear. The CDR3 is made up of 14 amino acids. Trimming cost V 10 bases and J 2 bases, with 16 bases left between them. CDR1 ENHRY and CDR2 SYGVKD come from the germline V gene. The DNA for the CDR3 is TGTGCCACGAGAGATCGTAGAGACACAGATACGCAGTATTTT. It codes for CATRDRRDTDTQYF.